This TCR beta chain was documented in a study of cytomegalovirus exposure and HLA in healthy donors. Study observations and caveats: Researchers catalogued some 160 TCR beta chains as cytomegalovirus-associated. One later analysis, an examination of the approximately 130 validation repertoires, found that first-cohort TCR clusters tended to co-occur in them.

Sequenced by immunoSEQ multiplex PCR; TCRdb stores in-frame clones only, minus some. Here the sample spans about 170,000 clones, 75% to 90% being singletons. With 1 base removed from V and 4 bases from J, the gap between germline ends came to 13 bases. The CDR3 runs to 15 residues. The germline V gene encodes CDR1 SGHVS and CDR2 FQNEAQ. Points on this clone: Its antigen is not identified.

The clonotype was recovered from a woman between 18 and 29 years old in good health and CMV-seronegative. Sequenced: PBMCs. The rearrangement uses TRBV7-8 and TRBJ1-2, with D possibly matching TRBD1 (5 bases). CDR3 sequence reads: CASSLGEGALYGYTF. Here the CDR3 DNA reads TGTGCCAGCAGCTTAGGGGAAGGGGCTCTCTATGGCTACACCTTC.